This record concerns one T cell receptor (beta chain) sequence. These data belong to a study of PD-1 blockade in classical Hodgkin lymphoma. The time point denotes: newly diagnosed, previously untreated cHL patient sample. The CDR3 totals 17 residues. Germline lookup yields CDR1 SGHNT and CDR2 YYREEE (reference sequence). The V end was cut by 2 bases, the J end by 0 bases, with 15 bases between. The assay was immunoSEQ multiplex PCR, and TCRdb's table has in-frame clones only and misses some. The sample has about 7,100 clones; around 79% are singletons. The source material was peripheral blood mononuclear cells (PBMCs). The receptor's source is a human donor with classical Hodgkin lymphoma. This chain uses TRBV5-4 with TRBJ1-3; D unclear. CDR3 DNA: TGTGCCAGCAGCTTCCAAGTGGGCCGGAGCTCTGGAAACACCATATATTTT. It specifies CASSFQVGRSSGNTIYF.